A selection of T cell receptor beta chains follows, all from one sample in a study of T cell changes during pregnancy in multiple sclerosis. Libraries were prepared by immunoSEQ multiplex PCR; TCRdb keeps only in-frame clonotypes and omits some of them. This table has roughly 64,000 clones, roughly 88% appearing once. This specimen consisted of peripheral blood, obtained in the third trimester of pregnancy. The origin of the receptors is a female donor in good health, enrolled as a control in a pregnancy study. Each CDR3 is given with its conserved first and last residue. D genes are given only for firm matches. Not every row has a clone size; where given, it reads once, few, many or a size class.

D	V	J	size	CDR3	DNA
TRBD1	TRBV18	TRBJ1-3	.	CASSPGTASGNTIYF	TGTGCCAGCTCACCAGGGACAGCCTCTGGAAACACCATATATTTT
TRBD2	TRBV25-1	TRBJ2-3	.	CASSEVRGVGADTQYF	TGTGCCAGCAGTGAGGTGCGGGGGGTGGGGGCGGATACGCAGTATTTT
TRBD1	TRBV7-9	TRBJ1-1	.	CASSRDRDTEAFF	TGTGCCAGCAGCCGGGACAGGGACACTGAAGCTTTCTTT
TRBD2	TRBV28	TRBJ2-1	once	CASSPHGLGHNEQFF	TGTGCCAGCAGTCCACATGGACTAGGCCACAATGAGCAGTTCTTC
.	TRBV7-2	TRBJ2-2	.	CASSLTAFANTGELFF	TGTGCCAGCAGCTTAACAGCCTTTGCGAACACCGGGGAGCTGTTTTTT
.	TRBV27	TRBJ1-1	.	CASSSPPGVTGTEAFF	TGTGCCAGCAGTTCCCCCCCCGGGGTCACGGGCACTGAAGCTTTCTTT
TRBD1	TRBV30	TRBJ1-3	.	CAGGTGGGNTIYF	TGTGCCGGAGGAACAGGGGGCGGAAACACCATATATTTT
.	TRBV6-5	TRBJ1-1	.	CASSYLQNTEAFF	TGTGCCAGCAGTTACTTACAGAACACTGAAGCTTTCTTT
TRBD1	TRBV5-6	TRBJ1-1	.	CASSGGQGNTEAFF	TGTGCCAGCAGCGGGGGACAGGGGAACACTGAAGCTTTCTTT
.	TRBV11-2	TRBJ2-5	.	CASSPIGGVETQYF	TGTGCCAGCAGCCCTATCGGGGGAGTGGAGACCCAGTACTTC
.	TRBV27	TRBJ1-5	.	CASRTVYSNQPQHF	TGTGCCAGTCGGACAGTCTATAGCAATCAGCCCCAGCATTTT
TRBD1	TRBV13	TRBJ1-1	.	CASSSFSGQDDFF	TGTGCCAGCAGCTCATTTTCAGGACAGGACGATTTCTTT
.	TRBV15	TRBJ2-3	.	CATSSGSKAADTQYF	TGTGCCACCAGCAGCGGGTCCAAAGCGGCAGATACGCAGTATTTT
.	TRBV9	TRBJ1-3	.	CASSEGARNTIYF	TGTGCCAGCAGCGAGGGAGCGAGAAACACCATATATTTT
.	TRBV7-2	TRBJ2-3	.	CASSLERGWSDTQYF	TGTGCCAGCAGCTTAGAGAGGGGGTGGTCAGATACGCAGTATTTT
TRBD2	TRBV6-5	TRBJ2-3	.	CASSLAGVTDTQYF	TGTGCCAGCAGTCTAGCGGGGGTCACAGATACGCAGTATTTT
.	TRBV13	TRBJ2-7	.	CASSRRTVKDEQYF	TGTGCCAGCAGCCGCCGGACAGTTAAAGACGAGCAGTACTTC
.	TRBV5-1	TRBJ2-5	.	CASSLGFRETQYF	TGCGCCAGCAGCTTGGGTTTCCGAGAGACCCAGTACTTC
TRBD1	TRBV29-1	TRBJ1-2	once	CSVEEQGASGYTF	TGCAGCGTTGAAGAACAGGGGGCAAGCGGCTACACCTTC
.	TRBV27	TRBJ1-5	.	CASRLRSEYQPQHF	TGTGCCAGCAGGCTGAGGTCCGAGTATCAGCCCCAGCATTTT
.	TRBV9	TRBJ1-3	.	CASSQGQSGNTIYF	TGTGCCAGCAGCCAAGGACAGTCTGGAAACACCATATATTTT
TRBD2	TRBV7-6	TRBJ2-1	.	CASSISGGRYNEQFF	TGTGCCAGCAGCATTAGCGGGGGTCGTTACAATGAGCAGTTCTTC
.	TRBV19	TRBJ2-7	.	CASSLQGGTYEQYF	TGTGCCAGTAGTCTTCAGGGTGGGACCTACGAGCAGTACTTC
.	TRBV18	TRBJ2-7	.	CASSSGTASPYEQYF	TGTGCCAGCTCATCCGGGACTGCCTCCCCCTACGAGCAGTACTTC
.	TRBV6-5	TRBJ1-3	.	CASSYSARVSGNTIYF	TGTGCCAGCAGTTACTCGGCCAGGGTCTCTGGAAACACCATATATTTT
TRBD2	TRBV19	TRBJ2-7	.	CASRRTSGTYEQYF	TGTGCCAGTAGGAGGACTAGCGGAACTTACGAGCAGTACTTC
.	TRBV29-1	TRBJ2-2	.	CSVDLGASGELFF	TGCAGCGTTGATTTAGGGGCGTCCGGGGAGCTGTTTTTT
.	TRBV2	TRBJ1-2	.	CASSERGVDYTF	TGTGCCAGCAGTGAGCGAGGAGTCGACTACACCTTC
.	TRBV30	TRBJ1-2	.	CAWKEQPNYGYTF	TGTGCCTGGAAGGAACAGCCTAACTATGGCTACACCTTC
TRBD2	TRBV7-9	TRBJ2-3	.	CASSPSGGGYTQYF	TGTGCCAGCTCCCCTAGCGGGGGGGGTTATACGCAGTATTTT
.	TRBV5-6	TRBJ1-4	.	CASSLEQVKGKLFF	TGTGCCAGCAGCTTGGAACAGGTTAAGGGAAAACTGTTTTTT
TRBD2	TRBV5-4	TRBJ2-1	once	CASSPRLAARGNEQFF	TGTGCCAGCAGCCCCCGACTAGCTGCAAGGGGAAATGAGCAGTTCTTC
.	TRBV15	TRBJ1-4	.	CATSRDRQGNEKLFF	TGTGCCACCAGCAGAGATCGGCAGGGGAATGAAAAACTGTTTTTT